This record looks at one TCR beta chain sequence and its context. The data stem from a study of technical replicates of blood from four donors. Some clones are missing from TCRdb's copy, which holds only in-frame ones; the method was immunoSEQ multiplex PCR. The data show some 68,000 clones, just under 95% seen once. The germline V gene has CDR1 GTSNPN and CDR2 SVGIG (reference sequence). The J segment lost 3 bases and the V segment lost 5 bases, leaving 6 bases of the junction unmatched. This CDR3 contains 14 residues. V usage is TRBV30 and J usage is TRBJ2-3, with TRBD2 matching over 9 bases. This clonotype was obtained from a human donor in good health. Sequencing used T cells isolated from PBMCs. The CDR3 here is CAWGRAGGTDTQYF. The CDR3 nucleotides read TGTGCCTGGGGCCGGGCGGGAGGGACAGATACGCAGTATTTT.